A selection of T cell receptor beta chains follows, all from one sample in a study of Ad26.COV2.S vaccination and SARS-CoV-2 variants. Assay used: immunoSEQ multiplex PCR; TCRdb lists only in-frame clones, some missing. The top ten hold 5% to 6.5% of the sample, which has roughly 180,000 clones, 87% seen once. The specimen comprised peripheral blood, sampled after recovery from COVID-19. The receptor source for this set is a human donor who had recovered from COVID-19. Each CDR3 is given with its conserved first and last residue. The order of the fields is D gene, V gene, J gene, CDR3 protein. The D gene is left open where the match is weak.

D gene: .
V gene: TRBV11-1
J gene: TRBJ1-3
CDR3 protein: CASSLGGTSSGNTIYF

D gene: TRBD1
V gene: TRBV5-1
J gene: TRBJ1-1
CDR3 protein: CASSLEGQGRITEAFF

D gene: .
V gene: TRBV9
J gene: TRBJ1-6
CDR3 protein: CASREDTYNSPLHF

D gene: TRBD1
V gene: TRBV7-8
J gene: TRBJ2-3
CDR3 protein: CASSFDPGQGNTQYF

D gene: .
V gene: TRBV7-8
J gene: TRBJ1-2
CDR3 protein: CASSLGTEVWYYGYTF

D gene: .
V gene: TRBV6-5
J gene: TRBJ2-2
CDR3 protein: CASSYSDPGELFF

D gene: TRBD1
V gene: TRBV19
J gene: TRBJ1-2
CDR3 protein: CASSIRTGRNYGYTF

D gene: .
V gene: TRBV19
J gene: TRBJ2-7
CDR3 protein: CASKGGVSSSYEQYF

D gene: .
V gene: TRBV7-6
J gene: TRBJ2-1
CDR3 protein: CASSYKNEQFF

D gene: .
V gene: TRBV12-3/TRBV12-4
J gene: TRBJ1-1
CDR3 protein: CASSLWSNTEAFF

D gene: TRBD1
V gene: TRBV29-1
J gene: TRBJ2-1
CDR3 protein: CSVRPTGNEQFF

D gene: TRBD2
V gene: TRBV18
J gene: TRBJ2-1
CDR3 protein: CASSSSQRGRTGQFF

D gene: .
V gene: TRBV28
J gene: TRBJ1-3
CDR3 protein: CASSSTVSGNTIYF

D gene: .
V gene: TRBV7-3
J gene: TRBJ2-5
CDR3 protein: CASSLRASETQYF

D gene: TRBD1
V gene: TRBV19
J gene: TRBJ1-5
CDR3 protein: CASSSIRGVEINQPQHF

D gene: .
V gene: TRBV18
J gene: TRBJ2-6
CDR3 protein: CASSLELNSGANVLTF

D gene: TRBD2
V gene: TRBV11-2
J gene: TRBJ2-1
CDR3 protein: CASSSGLAGEQFF

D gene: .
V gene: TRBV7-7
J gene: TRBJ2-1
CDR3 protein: CASSLAAGIDNEQFF

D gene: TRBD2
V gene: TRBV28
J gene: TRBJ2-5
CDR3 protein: CASAPRLAGKETQYF

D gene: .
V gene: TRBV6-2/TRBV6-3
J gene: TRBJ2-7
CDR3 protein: CASSSLLEQYF

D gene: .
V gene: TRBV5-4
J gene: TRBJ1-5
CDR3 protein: CASSVMGDNQPQHF

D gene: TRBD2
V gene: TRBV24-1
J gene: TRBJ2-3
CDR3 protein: CATSDSVQREGLDTQYF

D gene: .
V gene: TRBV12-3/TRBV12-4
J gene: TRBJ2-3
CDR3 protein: CASSFMSTDTQYF

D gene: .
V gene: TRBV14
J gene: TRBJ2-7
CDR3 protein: CASSSRRERTYEQYF

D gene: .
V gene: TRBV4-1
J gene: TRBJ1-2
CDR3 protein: CASSQVNGQKAGYTF

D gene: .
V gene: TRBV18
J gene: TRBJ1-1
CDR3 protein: CASSPGVVGTEAFF

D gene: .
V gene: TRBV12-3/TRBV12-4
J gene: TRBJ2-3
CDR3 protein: CASSFRPQDTQYF

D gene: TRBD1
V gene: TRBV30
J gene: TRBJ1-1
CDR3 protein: CAWSVWDRPGGTEAFF

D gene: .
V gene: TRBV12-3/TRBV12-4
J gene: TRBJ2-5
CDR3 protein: CASMWLPAETQYF

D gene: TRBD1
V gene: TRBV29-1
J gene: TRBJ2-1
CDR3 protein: CSVGGQGRYEQFF

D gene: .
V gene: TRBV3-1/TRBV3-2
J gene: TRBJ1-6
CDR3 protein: CASSQDPANSPLHF

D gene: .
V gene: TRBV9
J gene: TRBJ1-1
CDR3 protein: CASSVETVTEAFF

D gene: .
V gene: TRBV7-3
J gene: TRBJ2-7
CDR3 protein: CASSLAGAPYEQYF

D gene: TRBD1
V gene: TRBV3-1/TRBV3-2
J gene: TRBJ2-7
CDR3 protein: CASSQGGQGMGEQYF

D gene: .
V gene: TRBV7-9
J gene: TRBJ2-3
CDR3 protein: CASSLEGGSTDTQYF

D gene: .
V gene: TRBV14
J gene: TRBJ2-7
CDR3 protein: CASSPVPGTQNSYEQYF

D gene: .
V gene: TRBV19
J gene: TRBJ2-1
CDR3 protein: CASHKDRHYNEQFF

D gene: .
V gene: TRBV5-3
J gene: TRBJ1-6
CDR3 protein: CARSSRSRSSYNSPLHF

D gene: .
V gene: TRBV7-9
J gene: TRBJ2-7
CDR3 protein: CASSLVGYEQYF

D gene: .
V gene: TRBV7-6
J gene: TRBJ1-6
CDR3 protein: CASSLAGEDSPLHF

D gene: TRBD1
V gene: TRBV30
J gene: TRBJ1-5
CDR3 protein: CAWSKGGYAQPQHF

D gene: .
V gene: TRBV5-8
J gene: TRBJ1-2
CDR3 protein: CASSSSEGAGSYGYTF

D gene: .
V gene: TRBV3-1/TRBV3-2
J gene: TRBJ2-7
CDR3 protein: CASSQDLRGGYEQYF

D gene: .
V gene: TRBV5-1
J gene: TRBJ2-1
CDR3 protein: CASKSLTGSYNEQFF

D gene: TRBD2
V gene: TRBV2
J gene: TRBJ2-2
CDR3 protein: CASSEGAGRGTGELFF

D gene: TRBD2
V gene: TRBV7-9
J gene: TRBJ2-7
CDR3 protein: CAITGGGSYEQYF